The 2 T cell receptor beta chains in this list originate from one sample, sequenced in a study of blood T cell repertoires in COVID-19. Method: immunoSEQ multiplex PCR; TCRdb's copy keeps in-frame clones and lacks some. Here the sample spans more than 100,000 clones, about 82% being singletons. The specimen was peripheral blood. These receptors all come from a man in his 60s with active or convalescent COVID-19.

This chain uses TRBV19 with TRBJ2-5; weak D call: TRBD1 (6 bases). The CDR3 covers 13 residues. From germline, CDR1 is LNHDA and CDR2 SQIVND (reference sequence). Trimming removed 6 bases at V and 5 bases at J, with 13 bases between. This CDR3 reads CASRETGSETQYF. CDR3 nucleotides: TGTGCCAGTAGGGAGACAGGATCGGAGACCCAGTACTTC.

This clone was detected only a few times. The CDR3 bases are TGTGCCAGCAGTTTAGGGACTCGCCCACAAGAGACCCAGTACTTC. Amino acid sequence: CASSLGTRPQETQYF. The chain carries TRBV28 and TRBJ2-5; the D gene is possibly TRBD2 (6 bases). Trimming left V 2 bases short and J 2 bases short, with 12 bases between. Germline CDR1 is MDHEN and CDR2 is SYDVKM. The CDR3 has 15 residues.